This TCR beta chain is from a study of T-cell memory formation after mild COVID-19. General observations from the study: The CD4+ clones that contracted clustered mainly within CM and EM, and the CD8+ clones concentrated in EMRA.

MiXCR, run by TCRdb on the 5' RACE reads, gives a single entry per CDR3 protein. The profile shows about 400,000 distinct CDR3 sequences, 24% of them singletons. The germline gives CDR1 SGHNT, CDR2 YYREEE (reference sequence). The CDR3 is 14 residues long. Trimming removed 1 base from V and 3 bases from J; junction bases left unmatched: 4. This clonotype has more than one count but fewer than ten. Antigen specificity is unknown. This receptor was identified in an adult woman who had mild COVID-19 (a few samples of this study predate the infection). Cell type and time point are not known. The J gene is TRBJ2-7, the V gene TRBV5-4, with 7 positions matching TRBD2. The sequenced sample was PBMCs or a T cell subset sorted from them (not recorded which). The CDR3 sequence is CASSLSRGIYEQYF. CDR3 in DNA: TGTGCCAGCAGCTTGTCGCGGGGGATCTACGAGCAGTACTTC.